This TCR beta chain was observed in a study of cytomegalovirus exposure and HLA in healthy donors. Study results and caveats: Most subjects had HLA-A and HLA-B alleles reportedly predicted accurately by TCR beta sequences.

To note about this clone: Its antigen remains unidentified.

CDR1 and CDR2 from the germline V gene are SQVTM and ANQGSEA. The V segment lost 6 bases and the J segment 4 bases; nucleotides outside the gene matches: 5. The CDR3 consists of 13 residues. 60 Vbeta and 13 Jbeta primers were used in PCR. Profiled with immunoSEQ multiplex PCR; TCRdb holds only in-frame clones, not every one. Here the sample spans about 150,000 clones, 60% to 85% being singletons. The sample comprised PBMCs. The chain is built from TRBV29-1 and TRBJ1-1; TRBD1 agrees at 10 bases. The origin of this receptor is a woman in her 40s in good health and CMV-seronegative. CDR3 nucleotide sequence: TGCAGCGTGCCGGGACAGGGGACCACTGAAGCTTTCTTT. It codes for CSVPGQGTTEAFF.